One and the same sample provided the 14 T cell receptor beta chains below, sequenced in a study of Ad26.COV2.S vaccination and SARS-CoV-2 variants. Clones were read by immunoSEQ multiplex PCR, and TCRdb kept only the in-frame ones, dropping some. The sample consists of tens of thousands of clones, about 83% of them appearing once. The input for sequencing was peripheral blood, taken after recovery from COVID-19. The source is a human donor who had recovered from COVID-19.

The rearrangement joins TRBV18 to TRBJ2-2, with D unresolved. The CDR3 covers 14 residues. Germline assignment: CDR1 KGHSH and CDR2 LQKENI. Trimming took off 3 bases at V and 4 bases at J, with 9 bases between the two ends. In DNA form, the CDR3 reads TGTGCCAGCTCACCCGACACCCGCACCGGGGAGCTGTTTTTT. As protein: CASSPDTRTGELFF.

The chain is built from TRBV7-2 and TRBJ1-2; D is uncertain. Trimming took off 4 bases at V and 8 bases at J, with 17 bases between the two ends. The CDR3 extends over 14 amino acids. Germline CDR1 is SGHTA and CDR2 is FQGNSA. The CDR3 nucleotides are TGTGCCAGCAGCTCCCCTACAGCGGCGCAGGGCTACACCTTC. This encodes CASSSPTAAQGYTF.

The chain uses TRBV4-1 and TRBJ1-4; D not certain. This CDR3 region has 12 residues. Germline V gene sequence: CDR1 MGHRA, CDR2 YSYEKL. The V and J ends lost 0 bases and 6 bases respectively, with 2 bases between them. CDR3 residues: CASSQDDEKLFF. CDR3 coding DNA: TGCGCCAGCAGCCAAGATGATGAAAAACTGTTTTTT.

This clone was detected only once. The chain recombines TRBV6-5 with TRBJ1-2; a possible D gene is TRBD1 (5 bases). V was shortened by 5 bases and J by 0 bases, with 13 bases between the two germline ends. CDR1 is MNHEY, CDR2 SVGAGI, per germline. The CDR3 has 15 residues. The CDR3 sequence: CASSPGRAANYGYTF. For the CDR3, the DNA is TGTGCCAGCAGTCCAGGGAGGGCAGCTAACTATGGCTACACCTTC.

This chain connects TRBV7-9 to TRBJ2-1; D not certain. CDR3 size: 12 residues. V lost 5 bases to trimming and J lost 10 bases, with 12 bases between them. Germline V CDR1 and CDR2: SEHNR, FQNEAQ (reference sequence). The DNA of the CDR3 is TGTGCCAGCAGCCTCCCGGGCAGGGAGCAGTTCTTC. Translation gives CASSLPGREQFF.

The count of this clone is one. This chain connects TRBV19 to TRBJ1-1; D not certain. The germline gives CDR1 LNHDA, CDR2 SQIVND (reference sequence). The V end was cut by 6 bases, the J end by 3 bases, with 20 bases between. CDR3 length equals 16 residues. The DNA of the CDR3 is TGTGCCAGTAGCCCCCCTGTAACGGGTCCCTACACTGAAGCTTTCTTT. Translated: CASSPPVTGPYTEAFF. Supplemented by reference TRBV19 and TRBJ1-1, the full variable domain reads DGGITQSPKYLFRKEGQNVTLSCEQNLNHDAMYWYRQDPGQGLRLIYYSQIVNDFQKGDIAEGYSVSREKKESFPLTVTSAQKNPTAFYLCASSPPVTGPYTEAFFGQGTRLTVV.

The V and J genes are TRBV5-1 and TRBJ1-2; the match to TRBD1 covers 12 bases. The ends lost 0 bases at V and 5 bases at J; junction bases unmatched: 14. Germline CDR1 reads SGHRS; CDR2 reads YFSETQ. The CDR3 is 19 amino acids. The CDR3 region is CASSLAPPGQGAVVYGYTF. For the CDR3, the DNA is TGCGCCAGCAGCTTGGCCCCCCCGGGACAGGGGGCGGTTGTATATGGCTACACCTTC.

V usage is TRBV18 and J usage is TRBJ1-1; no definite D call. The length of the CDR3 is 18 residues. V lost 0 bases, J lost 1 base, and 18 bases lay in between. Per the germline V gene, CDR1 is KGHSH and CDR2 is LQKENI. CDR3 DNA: TGTGCCAGCTCACCACCGAATTTGTTAACGTGGGGGAACACTGAAGCTTTCTTT. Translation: CASSPPNLLTWGNTEAFF.

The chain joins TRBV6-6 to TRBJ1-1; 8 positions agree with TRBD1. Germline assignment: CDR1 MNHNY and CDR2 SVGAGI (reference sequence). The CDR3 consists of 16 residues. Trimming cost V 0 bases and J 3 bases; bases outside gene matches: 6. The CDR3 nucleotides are TGTGCCAGCAGTTACTCGAAGACAGGGGAGGACACTGAAGCTTTCTTT. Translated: CASSYSKTGEDTEAFF.

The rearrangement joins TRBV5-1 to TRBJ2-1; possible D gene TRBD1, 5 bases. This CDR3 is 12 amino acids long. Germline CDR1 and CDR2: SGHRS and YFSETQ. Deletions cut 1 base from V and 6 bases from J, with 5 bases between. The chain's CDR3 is CASSLTGNEQFF. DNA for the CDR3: TGCGCCAGCAGCTTGACAGGCAATGAGCAGTTCTTC. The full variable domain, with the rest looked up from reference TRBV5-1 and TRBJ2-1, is KAGVTQTPRYLIKTRGQQVTLSCSPISGHRSVSWYQQTPGQGLQFLFEYFSETQRNKGNFPGRFSGRQFSNSRSEMNVSTLELGDSALYLCASSLTGNEQFFGPGTRLTVL.

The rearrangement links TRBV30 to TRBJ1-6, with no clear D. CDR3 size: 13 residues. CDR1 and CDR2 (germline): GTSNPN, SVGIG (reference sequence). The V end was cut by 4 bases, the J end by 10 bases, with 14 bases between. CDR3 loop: CAWTAEGYSPLHF. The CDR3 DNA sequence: TGTGCCTGGACGGCGGAAGGGTACTCACCCCTCCACTTT.

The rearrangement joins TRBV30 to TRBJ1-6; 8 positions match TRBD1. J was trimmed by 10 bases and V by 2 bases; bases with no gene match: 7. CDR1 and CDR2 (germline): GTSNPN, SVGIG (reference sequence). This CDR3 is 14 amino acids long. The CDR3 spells CAWSWTGRESPLHF. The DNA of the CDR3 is TGTGCCTGGAGTTGGACAGGGCGTGAGTCACCCCTCCACTTT. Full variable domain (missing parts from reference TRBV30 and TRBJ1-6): SQTIHQWPATLVQPVGSPLSLECTVEGTSNPNLYWYRQAAGRGLQLLFYSVGIGQISSEVPQNLSASRPQDRQFILSSKKLLLSDSGFYLCAWSWTGRESPLHFGNGTRLTVT.

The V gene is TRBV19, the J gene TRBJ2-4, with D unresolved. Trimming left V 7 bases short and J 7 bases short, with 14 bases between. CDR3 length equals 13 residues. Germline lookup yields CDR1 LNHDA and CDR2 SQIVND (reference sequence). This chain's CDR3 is CASTTPGRNIQYF. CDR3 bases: TGTGCCAGTACCACCCCCGGACGGAACATTCAGTACTTC.

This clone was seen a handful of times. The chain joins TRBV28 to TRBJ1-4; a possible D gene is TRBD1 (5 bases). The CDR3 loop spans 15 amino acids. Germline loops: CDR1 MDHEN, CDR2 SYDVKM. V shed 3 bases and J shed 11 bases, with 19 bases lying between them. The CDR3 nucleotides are TGTGCCAGCAGTTTGGGGCAAGGTGGGATTGGGAAACTGTTTTTT. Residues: CASSLGQGGIGKLFF. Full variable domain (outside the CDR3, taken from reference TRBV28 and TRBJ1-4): DVKVTQSSRYLVKRTGEKVFLECVQDMDHENMFWYRQDPGLGLRLIYFSYDVKMKEKGDIPEGYSVSREKKERFSLILESASTNQTSMYLCASSLGQGGIGKLFFGSGTQLSVL.